The 13 T cell receptor beta chains below come from one sample, sequenced in a study of OX40 agonist ivuxolimab in advanced cancers. TCRdb keeps only in-frame clones here, not all; method: immunoSEQ multiplex PCR. The repertoire holds over 70,000 clones, with about 84% as singletons. The material was CD4+ or CD8+ T cells sorted from blood, obtained in a trial of the OX40 agonist ivuxolimab. All receptors come from an adult with an advanced solid tumor such as melanoma, head and neck, liver or kidney cancer.

The gene calls are TRBV30 and TRBJ1-5; 8 positions match TRBD1. This CDR3 contains 14 residues. Germline V gene sequence: CDR1 GTSNPN, CDR2 SVGIG (reference sequence). V trimming: 3 bases; J trimming: 6 bases; junction bases outside the gene matches: 7. The CDR3 DNA is TGTGCCTGGAGCGACACAGGGGGTATTCAGCCCCAGCATTTT. As protein: CAWSDTGGIQPQHF.

This chain joins TRBV9 and TRBJ2-1; TRBD2 is a possible D gene (6 bases). The V and J ends lost 0 bases and 5 bases respectively, with 12 bases between them. Germline V gene data show CDR1 as SGDLS and CDR2 as YYNGEE. The CDR3 consists of 15 residues. CDR3 nucleotide sequence: TGTGCCAGCAGCGTAGTGTCTAGCGCAGACAATGAGCAGTTCTTC. Translating gives CASSVVSSADNEQFF.

The chain combines TRBV7-8 with TRBJ2-3; 8 bases are shared with TRBD2. This CDR3 has 15 residues. With 1 base clipped from V and 7 bases from J, the junction kept 7 bases outside the gene matches. The germline gives CDR1 SGHVS, CDR2 FQNEAQ. CDR3 region: CASSLDRGGRYTQYF. Written as DNA, the CDR3 is TGTGCCAGCAGCTTAGACCGCGGGGGGAGGTATACGCAGTATTTT.

The chain uses TRBV9 and TRBJ2-2; 10 bases line up with TRBD1. The CDR3 runs 14 residues. Looked up from germline, CDR1 is SGDLS and CDR2 is YYNGEE. V trimming: 5 bases; J trimming: 5 bases; junction bases outside the gene matches: 3. The CDR3 sequence is CASSRQGATGELFF. For the CDR3, the DNA is TGTGCCAGCAGTAGACAGGGGGCAACCGGGGAGCTGTTTTTT.

This clone was seen only a few times. The chain uses TRBV7-9 and TRBJ2-1; 13 positions match TRBD2. Per germline, CDR1 SEHNR and CDR2 FQNEAQ (reference sequence). The CDR3 spans 16 residues. J was trimmed by 2 bases and V by 11 bases; bases with no gene match: 9. The CDR3 DNA reads TGTGCCTGCGGACTAGCGGGAGTTATACCCTACAATGAGCAGTTCTTC. Its protein product is CACGLAGVIPYNEQFF.

The CDR3 here is CASSREAYEQYF. In nucleotides, the CDR3 is TGTGCCAGCTCCCGCGAAGCCTACGAGCAGTACTTC. The chain uses TRBV18 and TRBJ2-7; D is undetermined. The length of the CDR3 is 12 residues. Looked up from germline, CDR1 is KGHSH and CDR2 is LQKENI. V lost 6 bases and J 2 bases, leaving 8 bases between the germline ends.

This rearrangement joins TRBV19 to TRBJ2-2; D is unresolved. Germline values: CDR1 LNHDA, CDR2 SQIVND (reference sequence). The CDR3 runs 14 residues. V was trimmed by 10 bases and J by 3 bases, leaving 15 bases between them. As DNA, the CDR3 is TGTGCCACCAAGGGTTTCCTCGACACCGGGGAGCTGTTTTTT. Protein product: CATKGFLDTGELFF. The complete variable domain, with remaining parts taken from reference TRBV19 and TRBJ2-2, reads DGGITQSPKYLFRKEGQNVTLSCEQNLNHDAMYWYRQDPGQGLRLIYYSQIVNDFQKGDIAEGYSVSREKKESFPLTVTSAQKNPTAFYLCATKGFLDTGELFFGEGSRLTVL.

This clone came up a few times. The chain joins TRBV7-3 to TRBJ2-1; 7 bases are shared with TRBD2. Per germline, CDR1 SGHTA and CDR2 FQGTGA. V shed 5 bases and J 13 bases; nucleotides not matched to a gene: 11. This CDR3 has 13 amino acids. CDR3 in amino acids: CASSAAAGLPQFF. CDR3 bases: TGTGCCAGCAGCGCCGCAGCGGGGCTTCCCCAGTTCTTC.

This clone was detected once. The CDR3 DNA reads as TGTGCCAGCTCACCACAAAACAGGGGAAACGAGCAGTACTTC. Its protein is CASSPQNRGNEQYF. The chain carries TRBV18 and TRBJ2-7; 7 bases map to TRBD1. Germline V lookup: CDR1 KGHSH, CDR2 LQKENI. After removal of 1 base from V and 5 bases from J, the junction contained 5 bases not matched to a gene. CDR3 length: 14 amino acids.

This clone was observed a few times. This rearrangement joins TRBV30 to TRBJ1-4; tentatively, D is TRBD1 (6 bases). This CDR3 is built from 12 residues. Per germline, CDR1 GTSNPN and CDR2 SVGIG (reference sequence). As DNA, the CDR3 is TGTGCGAACGGTAGGGGGAATGAAAAACTGTTTTTT. Translation: CANGRGNEKLFF. Complete variable domain (other parts from reference TRBV30 and TRBJ1-4): SQTIHQWPATLVQPVGSPLSLECTVEGTSNPNLYWYRQAAGRGLQLLFYSVGIGQISSEVPQNLSASRPQDRQFILSSKKLLLSDSGFYLCANGRGNEKLFFGSGTQLSVL.

V gene TRBV19 combines with J gene TRBJ2-7; the D gene is possibly TRBD1 (6 bases). Trimming stripped 3 bases from V and 4 bases from J, with 16 bases between. CDR1 LNHDA and CDR2 SQIVND come from the germline V gene (reference sequence). CDR3 length: 15 amino acids. The DNA for the CDR3 is TGTGCCAGTAGTATTCTAGTGGGGGCGGGTTACGAGCAGTACTTC. Its protein is CASSILVGAGYEQYF.

The V gene is TRBV6-6, the J gene TRBJ1-5; 8 bases match TRBD1. This CDR3 comprises 15 residues. Germline lookup yields CDR1 MNHNY and CDR2 SVGAGI (reference sequence). V shed 5 bases and J 7 bases; nucleotides not matched to a gene: 10. The CDR3 DNA sequence: TGTGCCAGCAGTACCGGACAGGGTTTTCGCCAGCCCCAGCATTTT. Translation gives CASSTGQGFRQPQHF.

This chain connects TRBV4-1 to TRBJ1-2; possible D gene TRBD1, 5 bases. The CDR3 spans 14 residues. Trimming removed 1 base at V and 7 bases at J, with 13 bases between. CDR1 MGHRA and CDR2 YSYEKL come from the germline V gene. CDR3 protein: CASSQGTGTSGYTF. Written as DNA, the CDR3 is TGCGCCAGCAGCCAAGGTACAGGTACTAGTGGCTACACCTTC.